This T cell receptor beta chain was identified during a study of T cell repertoires in cytomegalovirus infection. Whole-study context: Public TCR beta signatures marked donors with CMV infection and the matching HLA. Regarding the study as a whole: Identification of carriers of CMV plus the relevant HLA was performed using cumulative public TCR beta family frequency.

This clonotype was seen at least ten times. What it recognizes is unknown. One entry per CDR3 protein results from TCRdb running MiXCR on the reads. Found here are roughly 920,000 distinct CDR3 sequences, around 32% of them singletons; the top ten hold about an eighth. The sample was cultured CD8+ T cells from PBMCs, taken from culture after CMV antigen stimulation. The receptor was derived from a human donor in good health (CMV status not recorded). Some clones in this sample may be carry-over from other donors' samples.

CDR3 amino acids: CASSSADGYEQYF. The CDR3 DNA reads TGTGCCAGCAGCTCCGCCGATGGCTACGAGCAGTACTTC. The rearrangement joins TRBV7-2 to TRBJ2-7; no clear D. CDR1 and CDR2 (germline): SGHTA, FQGNSA. The V and J ends lost 4 bases and 3 bases respectively, with 10 bases between them. The CDR3 covers 13 residues.